This TCR beta chain came from a study of T cell responses to AZD1222 COVID-19 vaccine. The study's findings and limits: Recipients of AZD1222 seropositive at baseline numbered only 5 or 6.

Germline CDR1 LGHDT, CDR2 YNNKEL (reference sequence). This CDR3 has 16 amino acids. Trimming shortened V by 2 bases and J by 0 bases, and 8 bases separated the two germline ends. The repertoire was sequenced with immunoSEQ multiplex PCR; TCRdb's copy has only in-frame clones and lacks some. Among fewer than 100,000 clones listed, 84% were seen once. Note on this clone: Its antigen remains unidentified.

This sample comprised peripheral blood, obtained 28 days after the second AZD1222 dose. The TCR sequence derives from an adult who received the AZD1222 COVID-19 vaccine. J is TRBJ2-6 and V is TRBV3-1 (or the pseudogene TRBV3-2); D ambiguous. In DNA, the CDR3 is TGTGCCAGCAGCCAACTACGTACCTCTGGGGCCAACGTCCTGACTTTC. Translation: CASSQLRTSGANVLTF.